This TCR beta chain was sequenced for a study of blood T cell repertoires in COVID-19. This table comes from immunoSEQ multiplex PCR, and its TCRdb copy is limited to in-frame clones, with some not included. The table lists 200,000 to 300,000 clones, 75% to 90% of them singletons, with 3.7% in the top ten. The germline CDR1 and CDR2 sequences are LNHNV and YYDKDF (reference sequence). The CDR3 length is 15 residues. Trimming cost V 0 bases and J 0 bases, with 8 bases left between them. The chain is built from TRBV15 and TRBJ1-2, with no clear D. This clonotype was obtained from a woman aged 40 to 50 with acute or convalescent COVID-19. The material sequenced was peripheral blood. The CDR3 is CATSRDQGANYGYTF. The CDR3 bases are TGTGCCACCAGCAGAGATCAAGGAGCTAACTATGGCTACACCTTC.